This TCR beta chain is from a study of blood T cell repertoires in COVID-19. Across the whole study: Researchers got acute and convalescent COVID-19 samples from the United States, Italy and Spain. From T cells, B-cell-depleted T cells, or PBMCs came the material, which was cDNA or gDNA.

Authors' data handling: Nucleated cell counts were estimated from reference gene primer amplification. Profiling relied on immunoSEQ multiplex PCR, and the TCRdb table lists in-frame clones only, not all of them. That table supplies the V and J calls and clone size; D and trimming were determined from the DNA. The sample contains about 170,000 clones, 84% of which appear only once. The CDR3 length is 13 residues. Germline lookup yields CDR1 SGHTA and CDR2 FQGNSA. The V and J ends lost 6 bases and 6 bases respectively, with 12 bases between them. The clonotype was recovered from a middle-aged man who had recovered from COVID-19. The source material was peripheral blood. The chain is built from TRBV7-2 and TRBJ2-1, with unresolved D. CDR3 nucleotide sequence: TGTGCCAGCAGTTCGACACTTGCCAATGAGCAGTTCTTC. The encoded protein is CASSSTLANEQFF.